The 17 T cell receptor beta chains presented below share a single source sample, sequenced in a study of monozygotic twins with inflammatory bowel disease. With the 5' RACE reads reprocessed, TCRdb shows one record per CDR3 protein and no DNA. This sample's table reports around 450,000 distinct CDR3 sequences. Sequences were obtained from blood. The receptors here all came from a human donor with ulcerative colitis or Crohn's disease, or a healthy co-twin of an affected twin (not recorded which).

V and J are TRBV12-3 or TRBV12-4 and TRBJ1-6. This CDR3 comprises 14 residues. The CDR3 reads CASSFRDQRSPLHF.

The V call is TRBV18, the J call TRBJ1-6. CDR3 length: 17 residues. Looked up from germline, CDR1 is KGHSH and CDR2 is LQKENI. The chain's CDR3 is CASSPKTQSSYNSPLHF.

This chain joins TRBV20-1 and TRBJ2-1; the D gene TCRdb calls, TRBD2, cannot be checked with no DNA. Germline CDR1 DFQATT, CDR2 SNEGSKA (reference sequence). The CDR3 runs 16 residues. The CDR3 loop is CSALTRAGSYYNEQFF.

This chain links TRBV20-1 with TRBJ2-7; with no DNA, the TCRdb D assignment of TRBD2 cannot be verified. Germline V gene lookup returns CDR1 DFQATT and CDR2 SNEGSKA (reference sequence). There are 14 residues in the CDR3. The CDR3 reads CSAVRLADSYEQYF.

This chain uses TRBV7-9 with TRBJ2-7; TCRdb proposes TRBD1, but this gene call is untestable without DNA. This CDR3 is 13 amino acids long. CDR1 and CDR2 from the germline V gene are SEHNR and FQNEAQ (reference sequence). This CDR3 reads CASSLGNNPGQYF.

The chain is built from TRBV7-9 and TRBJ1-1; checking the TCRdb D call of TRBD1 is not possible without DNA. The CDR3 consists of 14 residues. Germline values: CDR1 SEHNR, CDR2 FQNEAQ (reference sequence). The CDR3 sequence is CASSPIGGSTEAFF.

This rearrangement joins TRBV6-1 to TRBJ2-2; TCRdb reports TRBD1, a call that lacks DNA to check it against. CDR1 and CDR2 (germline): MNHNS, SASEGT. The CDR3 totals 14 residues. The CDR3 region is CASSPQGGPGELFF.

This rearrangement joins TRBV7-2 to TRBJ2-5. The germline gives CDR1 SGHTA, CDR2 FQGNSA. CDR3 length equals 12 residues. CDR3 protein: CASSVAKETQYF.

This chain uses TRBV5-1 with TRBJ1-1; the D call of TRBD1 rests on TCRdb alone, since no DNA is present to check it. The germline CDR1 and CDR2 sequences are SGHRS and YFSETQ. The CDR3 has 16 residues. CDR3 protein: CASSLASGGLNTEAFF.

The chain carries TRBV5-1 and TRBJ2-7; TCRdb's assignment of TRBD2 cannot be checked, as there is no DNA. Germline lookup yields CDR1 SGHRS and CDR2 YFSETQ. This CDR3 has 15 amino acids. CDR3 protein: CASSFGTGGTYEQYF.

This chain uses TRBV20-1 with TRBJ1-1; TCRdb returns TRBD1, unconfirmable since there is no DNA. This CDR3 region has 12 residues. Germline assignment: CDR1 DFQATT and CDR2 SNEGSKA (reference sequence). CDR3: CSAREGRAEAFF.

The rearrangement joins TRBV5-1 to TRBJ1-1; TCRdb outputs TRBD1, but without DNA this stays unchecked. CDR1 and CDR2 (germline): SGHRS, YFSETQ. The CDR3 sequence is 17 residues long. The CDR3 spells CASSSLGQSHRAAEAFF.

The genes are TRBV6-5 and TRBJ1-1; the D gene TCRdb calls, TRBD1, cannot be checked with no DNA. CDR3 length equals 15 residues. CDR1 is MNHEY and CDR2 is SVGAGI in the germline V gene. CDR3 sequence: CASSYRGQGRTEAFF.

The genes are TRBV5-5 and TRBJ1-1; absent DNA, TCRdb's TRBD1 call cannot be checked. Germline V lookup: CDR1 SGHKS, CDR2 YYEKEE (reference sequence). The CDR3 has 11 residues. CDR3 residues: CASTGGTEAFF.

This rearrangement joins TRBV19 to TRBJ1-1. Germline V CDR1 and CDR2: LNHDA, SQIVND (reference sequence). CDR3 length equals 13 residues. This chain's CDR3 is CASSSRWEDEAFF.

The rearrangement links TRBV20-1 to TRBJ2-7; TCRdb picks TRBD1, but there is no DNA to check that call. The CDR3 has 13 residues. CDR1 and CDR2 (germline): DFQATT, SNEGSKA (reference sequence). CDR3 loop: CSAGQGTSYEQYF.

This rearrangement joins TRBV15 to TRBJ1-3; without DNA, the TCRdb call of TRBD1 cannot be checked. Germline V lookup: CDR1 LNHNV, CDR2 YYDKDF (reference sequence). This CDR3 spans 20 amino acids. Here the CDR3 reads CATSRDWGRGGNLDGNTIYF. The full variable domain, in which reference TRBV15 and TRBJ1-3 provide the parts outside the CDR3, is DAMVIQNPRYQVTQFGKPVTLSCSQTLNHNVMYWYQQKSSQAPKLLFHYYDKDFNNEADTPDNFQSRRPNTSFCFLDIRSPGLGDTAMYLCATSRDWGRGGNLDGNTIYFGEGSWLTVV.